This TCR beta chain was sequenced in a study of blood T cells in healthy people across ages. General observations from the study: The study could not conclusively compare naive and antigen-experienced cells, given its unsorted PBMCs.

The authors ran a second PCR of 7 to 11 cycles using a sample-barcoded 5' primer and a J-beta primer mix. TCRdb reprocessed the 5' RACE reads via MiXCR and lists one record per CDR3 protein. The sample records about 620,000 distinct CDR3 sequences, around 52% being singletons. V lost 4 bases and J lost 0, with 7 bases in between. The CDR3 has 13 amino acids. Germline assignment: CDR1 DFQATT and CDR2 SNEGSKA (reference sequence). The sample holds many counts of this clonotype. Its antigen is unknown. The TCR comes from a woman older than 75 in good health. The source material was blood. This chain links TRBV20-1 with TRBJ2-4; D is ambiguous. The CDR3 loop is CSAIPSAKNIQYF. The CDR3 region has the DNA TGCAGTGCTATCCCTTCAGCCAAAAACATTCAGTACTTC.